The T cell receptor (beta chain) under discussion was sequenced for a study of early T cells in non-severe SARS-CoV-2 infection. Study-level information: Investigators sequenced bulk RNA drawn from unsorted whole blood, and chains remained unpaired.

This clonotype was found a few times. Its antigen remains unidentified. As part of library construction, unique molecular identifiers were attached to individual cDNA molecules. TCRdb re-derived calls from the 5' RACE reads in MiXCR, one entry per CDR3 protein. The sample holds about 54,000 distinct CDR3 sequences, roughly 8.2% seen once. Whole-study results and caveats: Clonotype matching in VDJdb favored anti-spike CD8 responses and did not capture private and CD4 specificities.

The length of the CDR3 is 15 residues. The germline gives CDR1 SGHKS, CDR2 YYEKEE (reference sequence). Losses at the gene ends were 3 bases for V and 6 bases for J; bases not matched to a gene: 9. This specimen consisted of whole blood, obtained at baseline. The sequence derives from an adult who was a healthcare worker with PCR-confirmed SARS-CoV-2 infection or an uninfected control (not recorded which). The chain combines TRBV5-5 with TRBJ2-1; 7 positions agree with TRBD2. CDR3 sequence: CASSWAGVGANEQFF. For the CDR3, the DNA is TGTGCCAGCAGCTGGGCGGGAGTCGGGGCCAATGAGCAGTTCTTC.